One sample yielded the 10 T cell receptor beta chains listed below, sequenced in a study of T cell clones after liver transplantation. Clones were sequenced by immunoSEQ multiplex PCR, and TCRdb holds only the in-frame ones, with some missing. The data show roughly 62,000 clones, around two thirds seen once. The sequencing here drew on CD4+ T cells from blood, taken at the approximately 15-month timepoint. The receptors shown here come from a human patient who received a liver transplant. Some T cells here may be from the graft donor.

This clone occurred once. V usage is TRBV7-2 and J usage is TRBJ1-3; 11 bases map to TRBD1. Germline V CDR1 and CDR2: SGHTA, FQGNSA. CDR3 size: 17 residues. V lost 1 base, J lost 2 bases, and 4 bases stayed unmatched. The CDR3 DNA is TGTGCCAGCAGCTTAGATGGGACAGGGGGTACTGGAAACACCATATATTTT. Translation: CASSLDGTGGTGNTIYF.

This clone has a handful of counts. The chain couples TRBV7-8 to TRBJ1-1, with a possible D match to TRBD1 (5 bases). Trimming cost V 3 bases and J 1 base, with 12 bases left between them. This CDR3 is built from 15 residues. Per the germline V gene, CDR1 is SGHVS and CDR2 is FQNEAQ. CDR3 amino acids: CASSLFGRANTEAFF. CDR3 coding DNA: TGTGCCAGCAGCTTGTTTGGCAGGGCGAACACTGAAGCTTTCTTT.

V is TRBV2 and J is TRBJ2-4, with 8 bases identical to TRBD1. Germline V gene data show CDR1 as SNHLY and CDR2 as FYNNEI. This CDR3 region has 15 residues. Trimming removed 4 bases from V and 6 bases from J; junction bases left unmatched: 8. CDR3 protein: CASSGTGRGGNIQYF. The CDR3 DNA sequence: TGTGCCAGCAGTGGGACAGGGCGAGGGGGAAACATTCAGTACTTC. The full variable domain, its missing parts supplied by reference TRBV2 and TRBJ2-4, is EPEVTQTPSHQVTQMGQEVILRCVPISNHLYFYWYRQILGQKVEFLVSFYNNEISEKSEIFDDQFSVERPDGSNFTLKIRSTKLEDSAMYFCASSGTGRGGNIQYFGAGTRLSVL.

There are a few counts of this clone. The chain uses TRBV10-2 and TRBJ1-1; D unresolved. With 3 bases removed from V and 7 bases from J, the gap between germline ends came to 9 bases. The CDR3 contains 12 residues. Germline CDR1 and CDR2: WSHSY and SAAADI. The CDR3 is CASSDPLGEAFF. In DNA form, the CDR3 reads TGCGCCAGCAGTGACCCCCTGGGTGAAGCTTTCTTT.

The chain recombines TRBV2 with TRBJ2-4; D gene ambiguous. V lost 3 bases to trimming and J lost 4 bases, with 10 bases between them. The CDR3 totals 14 residues. The V gene's germline CDR1 is SNHLY and CDR2 FYNNEI. The CDR3 here is CASSDPQAKNIQYF. The CDR3 nucleotides read TGTGCCAGCAGTGATCCTCAGGCTAAAAACATTCAGTACTTC.

The chain is built from TRBV6-5 and TRBJ1-1; the D gene is possibly TRBD1 (6 bases). Germline V gives CDR1 MNHEY, CDR2 SVGAGI. The germline V and J ends were trimmed by 5 bases and 6 bases, with 19 bases remaining between them. CDR3 length: 15 residues. CDR3 nucleotides: TGTGCCAGCAGTCGGGGGGGCTCCCTATCCCCTGAAGCTTTCTTT. Translated, it gives CASSRGGSLSPEAFF.

This clone was seen once. The chain links TRBV30 to TRBJ1-2; maybe TRBD1 (5 bases). CDR1 is GTSNPN, CDR2 SVGIG, per germline (reference sequence). This CDR3 spans 15 amino acids. The V and J ends lost 0 bases and 7 bases respectively, with 18 bases between them. The CDR3 DNA reads TGTGCCTGGAGTGTACCAGGCCCCAGAAGGGGTGGCTACACCTTC. Protein: CAWSVPGPRRGGYTF.

The V call is TRBV2, the J call TRBJ2-7, with D perhaps matching TRBD2 (6 bases). Germline values: CDR1 SNHLY, CDR2 FYNNEI. The CDR3 has 14 amino acids. The V end lost 6 bases, the J end lost 6 bases, and 18 bases lay between the germline ends. The CDR3 DNA is TGTGCCAGCAGGCCGGGACGCCTCGGGAGCGAGCAGTACTTC. It encodes CASRPGRLGSEQYF.

This chain joins TRBV28 and TRBJ1-2, with 8 bases matching TRBD1. The CDR3 contains 13 residues. CDR1 and CDR2 from the germline V gene are MDHEN and SYDVKM. V was clipped by 3 bases and J by 11 bases; unmatched bases: 8. CDR3 region: CASSFWTGSRYTF. For the CDR3, the DNA is TGTGCCAGCAGTTTTTGGACAGGGAGCCGATACACCTTC.

The chain couples TRBV6-1 to TRBJ2-3, with D maybe TRBD1 (6 bases). Deletions cut 1 base from V and 14 bases from J, with 13 bases between. This CDR3 spans 12 amino acids. In germline, CDR1 is MNHNS, CDR2 SASEGT. The CDR3 coding sequence is TGTGCCAGCAGTGAAGTCAAGGGGGTAGGGTATTTT. Translating gives CASSEVKGVGYF.